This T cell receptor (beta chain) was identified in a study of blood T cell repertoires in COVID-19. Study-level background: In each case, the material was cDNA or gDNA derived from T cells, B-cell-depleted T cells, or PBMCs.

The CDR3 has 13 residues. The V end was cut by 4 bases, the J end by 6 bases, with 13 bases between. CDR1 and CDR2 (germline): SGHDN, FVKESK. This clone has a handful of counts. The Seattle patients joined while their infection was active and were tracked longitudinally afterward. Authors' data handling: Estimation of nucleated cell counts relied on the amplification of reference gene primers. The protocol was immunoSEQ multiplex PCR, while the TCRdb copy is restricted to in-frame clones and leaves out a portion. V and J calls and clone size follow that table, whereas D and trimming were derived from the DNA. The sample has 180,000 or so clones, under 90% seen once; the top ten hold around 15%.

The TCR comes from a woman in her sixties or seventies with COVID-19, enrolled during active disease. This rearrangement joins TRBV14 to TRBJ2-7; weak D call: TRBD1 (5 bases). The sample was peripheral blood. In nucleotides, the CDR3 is TGTGCCAGCAGCCGCAGGGCGGTGGGCGAGCAGTACTTC. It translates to CASSRRAVGEQYF.